This T cell receptor (beta chain) was captured by sequencing in a study of regulatory dendritic cells for organ transplantation. Study-wide background: Dendritic cell cultures received LPS on day 6. Study findings and constraints: Mature dendritic cells appeared to drive more memory CD8+ clonal expansion than regulatory ones. Resting memory CD8+ T cells held the most alloreactive clonotypes.

As regards this clone: Its matching antigen is unknown.

TCRdb's copy holds only in-frame clones and misses some; the assay was immunoSEQ multiplex PCR. This table has approximately 18,000 clones, approximately 80% appearing once. V was clipped by 4 bases and J by 2 bases; unmatched bases: 3. Germline CDR1 reads SGHVS; CDR2 reads FNYEAQ. This CDR3 contains 14 residues. CFSE-labeled sorted T cells met regulatory or mature dendritic cells for roughly 5 days. The gene calls are TRBV7-6 and TRBJ2-7; TRBD1 aligns across 9 bases. This receptor was identified in a human donor in good health. Sequences were obtained from memory CD4+ T cells from blood cultured with regulatory dendritic cells. Specified subset: CD45RO+ memory T cells. The DNA of the CDR3 is TGTGCCAGCAGCTCCGGGACAGGGCCCTACGAGCAGTACTTC. This encodes CASSSGTGPYEQYF. Full variable domain (remainder filled in from reference TRBV7-6 and TRBJ2-7): GAGVSQSPRYKVTKRGQDVALRCDPISGHVSLYWYRQALGQGPEFLTYFNYEAQQDKSGLPNDRFSAERPEGSISTLTIQRTEQRDSAMYRCASSSGTGPYEQYFGPGTRLTVT.